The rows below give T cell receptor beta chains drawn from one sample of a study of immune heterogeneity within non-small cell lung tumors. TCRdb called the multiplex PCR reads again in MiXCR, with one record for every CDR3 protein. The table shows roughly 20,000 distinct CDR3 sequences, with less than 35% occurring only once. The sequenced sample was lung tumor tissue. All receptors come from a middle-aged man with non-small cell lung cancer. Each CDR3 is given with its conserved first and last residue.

CDR3aa: CASSRDRGDEQYF
len: 13
v_gene: TRBV7-2
j_gene: TRBJ2-7

CDR3aa: CASSPEGRSGANVLTF
len: 16
v_gene: TRBV6-4
j_gene: TRBJ2-6

CDR3aa: CASRDAGRGLDYGYTF
len: 16
v_gene: TRBV7-9
j_gene: TRBJ1-2

CDR3aa: CSAQAGGNYGYTF
len: 13
v_gene: TRBV20-1
j_gene: TRBJ1-2

CDR3aa: CAGAQGNNSPLHF
len: 13
v_gene: TRBV28
j_gene: TRBJ1-6

CDR3aa: CSALSWEPGRGAFF
len: 14
v_gene: TRBV20-1
j_gene: TRBJ1-1

CDR3aa: CASGLTGTGATEAFF
len: 15
v_gene: TRBV13
j_gene: TRBJ1-1

CDR3aa: CASSLAGNYYNEQFF
len: 15
v_gene: TRBV18
j_gene: TRBJ2-1

CDR3aa: CASSRDGSNTGELFF
len: 15
v_gene: TRBV5-1
j_gene: TRBJ2-2

CDR3aa: CASKGTPNQPQHF
len: 13
v_gene: TRBV6-1
j_gene: TRBJ1-5

CDR3aa: CASTLSGTSGYNEQFF
len: 16
v_gene: TRBV9
j_gene: TRBJ2-1

CDR3aa: CASSLGVVPETQYF
len: 14
v_gene: TRBV5-6
j_gene: TRBJ2-5

CDR3aa: CASGYSPGQPYTF
len: 13
v_gene: TRBV6-2/TRBV6-3
j_gene: TRBJ1-2

CDR3aa: CASKASGTDTQYF
len: 13
v_gene: TRBV10-2
j_gene: TRBJ2-3

CDR3aa: CASSYKGFFADMQYF
len: 15
v_gene: TRBV6-9
j_gene: TRBJ2-3

CDR3aa: CASSLVPGGSSGNTEAFF
len: 18
v_gene: TRBV5-1
j_gene: TRBJ1-1

CDR3aa: CASSRTTSYEQYF
len: 13
v_gene: TRBV5-1
j_gene: TRBJ2-7

CDR3aa: CASSLDGTQIYNEQFF
len: 16
v_gene: TRBV7-6
j_gene: TRBJ2-1

CDR3aa: CASSLELAGSRDTQYF
len: 16
v_gene: TRBV7-2
j_gene: TRBJ2-3

CDR3aa: CASRGTSRGELFF
len: 13
v_gene: TRBV12-3/TRBV12-4
j_gene: TRBJ2-2

CDR3aa: CASSLGGGVNQPQHF
len: 15
v_gene: TRBV5-6
j_gene: TRBJ1-5

CDR3aa: CASSVGTYTDTQYF
len: 14
v_gene: TRBV9
j_gene: TRBJ2-3

CDR3aa: CASSSPGRPSGNEQFF
len: 16
v_gene: TRBV5-6
j_gene: TRBJ2-1

CDR3aa: CASSLTQGSNEQFF
len: 14
v_gene: TRBV7-9
j_gene: TRBJ2-1

CDR3aa: CASSPGQANQPQHF
len: 14
v_gene: TRBV27
j_gene: TRBJ1-5

CDR3aa: CASSLAAGLRGYTF
len: 14
v_gene: TRBV7-9
j_gene: TRBJ1-2

CDR3aa: CASSPRAEQGVNYGYTF
len: 17
v_gene: TRBV7-6
j_gene: TRBJ1-2

CDR3aa: CASSPAGGGDYEQYF
len: 15
v_gene: TRBV7-9
j_gene: TRBJ2-7

CDR3aa: CSALGSTGYSPLHF
len: 14
v_gene: TRBV20-1
j_gene: TRBJ1-6

CDR3aa: CASSRLGVSEQFF
len: 13
v_gene: TRBV27
j_gene: TRBJ2-1

CDR3aa: CASSLEGLLYNSPLHF
len: 16
v_gene: TRBV27
j_gene: TRBJ1-6

CDR3aa: CASTRLAGGAVGNEHFF
len: 17
v_gene: TRBV6-1
j_gene: TRBJ2-1

CDR3aa: CASSSRGDRGVGRRYGYTF
len: 19
v_gene: TRBV7-2
j_gene: TRBJ1-2

CDR3aa: CASSVNGGLGNTEAFF
len: 16
v_gene: TRBV9
j_gene: TRBJ1-1

CDR3aa: CASSPATGTDTQYF
len: 14
v_gene: TRBV19
j_gene: TRBJ2-3

CDR3aa: CASSPGTVNSPLHF
len: 14
v_gene: TRBV18
j_gene: TRBJ1-6

CDR3aa: CASSGGVERVQDTQYF
len: 16
v_gene: TRBV5-1
j_gene: TRBJ2-3

CDR3aa: CATSGVREGLSYNEQFF
len: 17
v_gene: TRBV24-1
j_gene: TRBJ2-1

CDR3aa: CASSINPRETRYSNQPQHF
len: 19
v_gene: TRBV19
j_gene: TRBJ1-5

CDR3aa: CASSLEAPAEQYF
len: 13
v_gene: TRBV14
j_gene: TRBJ2-7

CDR3aa: CASRRSVRQPQHF
len: 13
v_gene: TRBV27
j_gene: TRBJ1-5

CDR3aa: CASSQQTGYNEQFF
len: 14
v_gene: TRBV14
j_gene: TRBJ2-1

CDR3aa: CASSAGREQETQYF
len: 14
v_gene: TRBV28
j_gene: TRBJ2-5

CDR3aa: CASSNLVDTQYF
len: 12
v_gene: TRBV19
j_gene: TRBJ2-3

CDR3aa: CSASSQGIYQETQYF
len: 15
v_gene: TRBV20-1
j_gene: TRBJ2-5

CDR3aa: CASSPWGGGTTYEQYF
len: 16
v_gene: TRBV19
j_gene: TRBJ2-7

CDR3aa: CASSLVVRLAGSEQYF
len: 16
v_gene: TRBV5-4
j_gene: TRBJ2-7

CDR3aa: CASSLLLSNTEAFF
len: 14
v_gene: TRBV5-6
j_gene: TRBJ1-1

CDR3aa: CASSQGEALNNEQFF
len: 15
v_gene: TRBV4-1
j_gene: TRBJ2-1

CDR3aa: CASRRVEWGNQPQHF
len: 15
v_gene: TRBV7-6
j_gene: TRBJ1-5

CDR3aa: CASSAKTTVNYGYTF
len: 15
v_gene: TRBV6-1
j_gene: TRBJ1-2

CDR3aa: CSARRNRANHPQHF
len: 14
v_gene: TRBV20-1
j_gene: TRBJ1-5

CDR3aa: CASSYGVNQPQHF
len: 13
v_gene: TRBV6-9
j_gene: TRBJ1-5

CDR3aa: CASSQPLTTRLGGEQFF
len: 17
v_gene: TRBV3-1
j_gene: TRBJ2-1

CDR3aa: CASSEYGGQGNNSPLHF
len: 17
v_gene: TRBV7-6
j_gene: TRBJ1-6

CDR3aa: CASSPPGQGTGEQYF
len: 15
v_gene: TRBV18
j_gene: TRBJ2-7

CDR3aa: CASSFGGGSSYNEQFF
len: 16
v_gene: TRBV12-3/TRBV12-4
j_gene: TRBJ2-1

CDR3aa: CASSEAGLAGGRNEQFF
len: 17
v_gene: TRBV2
j_gene: TRBJ2-1

CDR3aa: CASRYDEQYF
len: 10
v_gene: TRBV2
j_gene: TRBJ2-7

CDR3aa: CATSRDGVGTGGATRFF
len: 17
v_gene: TRBV15
j_gene: TRBJ2-1